This T cell receptor (beta chain) appears in the sequencing data of a study of blood T cell repertoires in COVID-19. Study details: Sources were T cells, B-cell-depleted T cells, or PBMCs; the material itself was cDNA or gDNA.

This clone has just one count. TCRdb keeps only in-frame clones here, not all; method: immunoSEQ multiplex PCR. The sample yields tens of thousands of clones, approximately 84% seen once. This CDR3 comprises 16 residues. Trimming pared 0 bases from V and 2 bases from J, leaving 11 bases between. The germline V gene has CDR1 WNHNN and CDR2 SYGVQD (reference sequence). The genes are TRBV10-1 and TRBJ2-1, with a weak D call TRBD2 (6 bases). This receptor was identified in a man between 50 and 59 years old with active or convalescent COVID-19. The sample consisted of peripheral blood. This CDR3 is CASSESRRGPYNEQFF. The CDR3 DNA reads TGCGCCAGCAGTGAGTCAAGGAGGGGACCCTACAATGAGCAGTTCTTC.